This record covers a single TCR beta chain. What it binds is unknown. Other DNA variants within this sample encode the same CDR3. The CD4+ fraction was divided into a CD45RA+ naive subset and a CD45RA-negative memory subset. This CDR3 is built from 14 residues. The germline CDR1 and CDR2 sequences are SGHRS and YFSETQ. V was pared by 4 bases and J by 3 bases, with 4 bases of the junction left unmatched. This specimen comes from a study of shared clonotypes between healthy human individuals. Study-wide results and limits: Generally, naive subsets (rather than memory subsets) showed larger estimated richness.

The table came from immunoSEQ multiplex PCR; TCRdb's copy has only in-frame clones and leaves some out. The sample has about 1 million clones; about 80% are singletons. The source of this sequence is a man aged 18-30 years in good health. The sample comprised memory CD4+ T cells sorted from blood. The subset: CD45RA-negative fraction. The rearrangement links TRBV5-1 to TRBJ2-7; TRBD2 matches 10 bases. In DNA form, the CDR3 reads TGCGCCAGCAGCAGAACTAGCGGGAACTACGAGCAGTACTTC. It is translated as CASSRTSGNYEQYF.